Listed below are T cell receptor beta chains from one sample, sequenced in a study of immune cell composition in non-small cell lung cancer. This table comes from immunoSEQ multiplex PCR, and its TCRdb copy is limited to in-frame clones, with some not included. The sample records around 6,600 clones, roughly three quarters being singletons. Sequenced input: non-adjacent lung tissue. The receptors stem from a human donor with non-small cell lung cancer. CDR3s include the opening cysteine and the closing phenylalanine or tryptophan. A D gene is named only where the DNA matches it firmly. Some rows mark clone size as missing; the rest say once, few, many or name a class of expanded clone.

TGTGCCAGCAGCCCCGGACGAGTGGGGCTCTACGAGCAGTACTTC | CASSPGRVGLYEQYF | few | TRBJ2-7 | TRBV5-4 | NA
TGTGCCAGCAGCTTAGAACAGGCTCCCTATGGCTACACCTTC | CASSLEQAPYGYTF | NA | TRBJ1-2 | TRBV5-4 | NA
TGTGCCAGCAGTTTGTATTCCAGGGGTGGGTATGGCTACACCTTC | CASSLYSRGGYGYTF | NA | TRBJ1-2 | TRBV28 | NA
TGTGCCAGTAGTATTTTAGCAGATACGCAGTATTTT | CASSILADTQYF | NA | TRBJ2-3 | TRBV19 | NA
TGTGCCAGCAGCTCCCAGGGGTACACAGATACGCAGTATTTT | CASSSQGYTDTQYF | NA | TRBJ2-3 | TRBV7-2 | NA
TGCGCCAGCAGCTTGACAGGCGGCGATTCCTACGAGCAGTACTTC | CASSLTGGDSYEQYF | few | TRBJ2-7 | TRBV5-1 | NA
TGTGCCAGCAGCGAAAGACTAGGGGAGACCCAGTACTTC | CASSERLGETQYF | NA | TRBJ2-5 | TRBV5-4 | NA
TGTGCCAGCAGCAGGGAGGGGGTCAGCTACGAGCAGTACTTC | CASSREGVSYEQYF | NA | TRBJ2-7 | TRBV27 | NA
TGTGCCAGCAGCCCCGGACAGGGCAAGCAGGAGACCCAGTACTTC | CASSPGQGKQETQYF | NA | TRBJ2-5 | TRBV5-4 | TRBD1
TGCGCCAGCGAGGGACAGCGGCTCGTTGGGTTCTACGAGCAGTACTTC | CASEGQRLVGFYEQYF | NA | TRBJ2-7 | TRBV5-1 | TRBD1
TGTGCCAGCAGCTTGGGTCCCAGCGGCAATCAGCCCCAGCATTTT | CASSLGPSGNQPQHF | NA | TRBJ1-5 | TRBV5-6 | NA
TGTGCTAGTGGTTTAGGAGAAGAGACCCAGTACTTC | CASGLGEETQYF | NA | TRBJ2-5 | TRBV12-5 | NA
TGTGCCAACAGACGGGGGGGAACTGAAGCTTTCTTT | CANRRGGTEAFF | NA | TRBJ1-1 | TRBV2 | NA
TGCGCCAGCAGCTTCGGGGGACTACGCGACAATGAGCAGTTCTTC | CASSFGGLRDNEQFF | NA | TRBJ2-1 | TRBV5-1 | TRBD2
TGTGCCAGCAACGGAATGGAACAGGGTCGCGGCTACACCTTC | CASNGMEQGRGYTF | NA | TRBJ1-2 | TRBV6-1 | NA
TGTGCCAGCAGTCCTAGGACAGGGCCCCTCTACGAGCAGTACTTC | CASSPRTGPLYEQYF | NA | TRBJ2-7 | TRBV27 | TRBD1
TGTGCCAGCAGCTTCACGAGAACAGGGAAATTCTTC | CASSFTRTGKFF | once | TRBJ2-1 | TRBV7-2 | NA
TGTGCCAGCAAAAGAGACAGGATGGGCTCCTACGAGCAGTACTTC | CASKRDRMGSYEQYF | once | TRBJ2-7 | TRBV6-1 | NA
TGTGCCAGTAGTATGGGACAGGGCCTCACAGATACGCAGTATTTT | CASSMGQGLTDTQYF | NA | TRBJ2-3 | TRBV19 | TRBD1
TGTGCCAGCAGCTTAGGACTAGCGGGGGGTTCAGATACGCAGTATTTT | CASSLGLAGGSDTQYF | once | TRBJ2-3 | TRBV7-2 | TRBD2
TGTGCCAGCAGCTTAGAGTACTCCAATGAGCAGTTCTTC | CASSLEYSNEQFF | few | TRBJ2-1 | TRBV11-3 | NA
TGCAGTGCTAGAGACCCCGTTAGCTACACCTTC | CSARDPVSYTF | NA | TRBJ1-2 | TRBV20-1 | NA
TGTGCCAGCAGTTCTCAGGCTCAGCCCCAGCATTTT | CASSSQAQPQHF | NA | TRBJ1-5 | TRBV6-6 | NA
TGCGCCAGCAGCCAAGATCGGGGACTCTCTGGAAACACCATATATTTT | CASSQDRGLSGNTIYF | few | TRBJ1-3 | TRBV4-3 | NA
TGTGCCAGCAGCTCCGGGACAGGGATCAATCAGCCCCAGCATTTT | CASSSGTGINQPQHF | NA | TRBJ1-5 | TRBV7-2 | TRBD1
TGCGCCAGCAGCCCAGAACAGGGGATAGCAGATACGCAGTATTTT | CASSPEQGIADTQYF | NA | TRBJ2-3 | TRBV5-1 | TRBD1
TGTGCCAGCAGCTTAGAGGGACTAGCGGGGGCCCCCTCCTACAATGAGCAGTTCTTC | CASSLEGLAGAPSYNEQFF | NA | TRBJ2-1 | TRBV7-9 | TRBD2
TGCGCCAGCAGCTCGACCGGGGGTAGCTCCTACGAGCAGTACTTC | CASSSTGGSSYEQYF | NA | TRBJ2-7 | TRBV5-1 | NA
TGTGCCAGCATTTTAGCGGACAGGTATTACAATGAGCAGTTCTTC | CASILADRYYNEQFF | few | TRBJ2-1 | TRBV9 | NA
TGTGCCAGCAGTTCAGACAGGGGAGGGGAGACCCAGTACTTC | CASSSDRGGETQYF | NA | TRBJ2-5 | TRBV2 | NA
TGTGCCAGCAGCTCCCTGACTGGCGTTGGAGAGACCCAGTACTTC | CASSSLTGVGETQYF | NA | TRBJ2-5 | TRBV7-9 | NA
TGTGCCACCGCACCGGATCATCAGGGCTATGGCTACACCTTC | CATAPDHQGYGYTF | NA | TRBJ1-2 | TRBV15 | NA
TGCGCCAGCGACAGGGGGCAAGGGACCCAGTACTTC | CASDRGQGTQYF | NA | TRBJ2-5 | TRBV5-1 | TRBD1
TGTGCCAGCAGTTACTCCCTGGTAGCTGGGGCCAACGTCCTGACTTTC | CASSYSLVAGANVLTF | few | TRBJ2-6 | TRBV6-5 | NA
TGTGCCAGCAGCTTCTCAGGGGATGAGCAGTTCTTC | CASSFSGDEQFF | NA | TRBJ2-1 | TRBV7-3 | NA